This TCR beta chain stems from a study of blood T cell repertoires in COVID-19. CDR3 length: 14 residues. Germline CDR1 and CDR2: SGHAT and FQNNGV. With 5 bases clipped from V and 12 bases from J, the junction kept 6 bases outside the gene matches. Profiled with immunoSEQ multiplex PCR; TCRdb holds only in-frame clones, not every one. The table shows approximately 280,000 clones, with around 89% occurring only once. What was sequenced was peripheral blood. This TCR came from a man between 40 and 49 years old with acute or convalescent COVID-19. The chain has TRBV11-2 and TRBJ2-1, with 14 bases lining up with TRBD2. CDR3 protein: CASSRLAGGVVQFF. For the CDR3, the DNA is TGTGCCAGCAGCCGACTAGCGGGGGGGGTGGTGCAGTTCTTC.